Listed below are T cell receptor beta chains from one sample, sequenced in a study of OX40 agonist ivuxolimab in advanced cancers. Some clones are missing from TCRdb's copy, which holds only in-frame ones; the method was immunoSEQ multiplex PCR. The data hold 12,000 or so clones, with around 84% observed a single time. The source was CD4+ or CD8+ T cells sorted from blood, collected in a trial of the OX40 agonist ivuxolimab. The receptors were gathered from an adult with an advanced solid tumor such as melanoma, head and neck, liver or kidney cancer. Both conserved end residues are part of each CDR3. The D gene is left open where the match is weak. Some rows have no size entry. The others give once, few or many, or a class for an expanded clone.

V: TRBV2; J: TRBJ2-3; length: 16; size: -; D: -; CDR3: CASSGQGSTSTDTQYF; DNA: TGTGCCAGCAGTGGTCAGGGGTCTACTAGCACAGATACGCAGTATTTT
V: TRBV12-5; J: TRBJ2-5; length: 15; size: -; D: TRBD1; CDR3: CASGLVETGQETQYF; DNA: TGTGCTAGTGGTTTGGTAGAGACAGGGCAAGAGACCCAGTACTTC
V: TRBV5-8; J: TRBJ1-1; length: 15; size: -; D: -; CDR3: CASSLFDGTGFEAFF; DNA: TGTGCCAGCAGCTTGTTCGATGGCACAGGATTTGAAGCTTTCTTT
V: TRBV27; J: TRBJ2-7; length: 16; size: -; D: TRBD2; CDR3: CASSLSRGDTSYEQYF; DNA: TGTGCCAGCAGTTTATCGCGGGGGGACACTTCCTACGAGCAGTACTTC
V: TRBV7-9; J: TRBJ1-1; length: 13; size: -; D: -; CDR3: CASSFGGNTEAFF; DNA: TGTGCCAGCAGCTTCGGGGGAAACACTGAAGCTTTCTTT
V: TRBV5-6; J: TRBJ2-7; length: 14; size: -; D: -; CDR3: CASSFGDISYEQYF; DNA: TGTGCCAGCAGCTTTGGGGACATCTCCTACGAGCAGTACTTC
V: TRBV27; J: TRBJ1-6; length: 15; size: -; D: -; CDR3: CASSTTGDYNSPLHF; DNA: TGTGCCAGCAGCACCACGGGGGATTATAATTCACCCCTCCACTTT
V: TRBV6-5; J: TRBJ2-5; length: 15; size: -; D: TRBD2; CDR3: CASSYAGGYQETQYF; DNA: TGTGCCAGCAGTTACGCGGGGGGGTACCAAGAGACCCAGTACTTC
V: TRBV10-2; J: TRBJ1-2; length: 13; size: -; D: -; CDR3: CASSLSVFYGYTF; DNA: TGCGCCAGCAGCCTAAGCGTCTTCTATGGCTACACCTTC
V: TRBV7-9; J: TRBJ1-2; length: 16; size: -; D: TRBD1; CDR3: CASSLARGQGAKGYTF; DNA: TGTGCCAGCAGCTTAGCGCGAGGACAGGGGGCGAAAGGCTACACCTTC
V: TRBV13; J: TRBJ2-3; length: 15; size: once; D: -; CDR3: CASSWPGTRTDTQYF; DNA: TGTGCCAGCAGCTGGCCGGGAACGCGCACAGATACGCAGTATTTT